The T cell receptor beta chain described here comes from a study of cytomegalovirus exposure and HLA in healthy donors. The germline CDR1 and CDR2 sequences are GTSNPN and SVGIG (reference sequence). Trimming removed 0 bases from V and 12 bases from J, with 12 bases in between. CDR3 length: 12 residues. Findings of the study overall: Sequencing depth across donors, presence/absence analyses assumed, was roughly uniform. Most of the TCR beta V segments (in an earlier analysis) were productive either about 87% or about 30% of the time. The CMV antigen specificity of a few CMV-associated chains was confirmed through in vitro analysis.

In the case of this clone: Antigen specificity is unknown.

This PCR relied on a set of 60 Vbeta primers and 13 Jbeta primers. Assay used: immunoSEQ multiplex PCR; TCRdb lists only in-frame clones, some missing. Here the sample spans around 150,000 clones, 60% to 80% being singletons. Source material: PBMCs. The chain couples TRBV30 to TRBJ2-4, with D possibly matching TRBD2 (6 bases). This receptor was obtained from a woman in her forties in good health and CMV-seropositive. The CDR3 spells CAWSVNREAQYF. The CDR3 DNA is TGTGCCTGGAGTGTAAATAGGGAGGCTCAGTACTTC.